The clone carrying this T cell receptor (beta chain) has a count of ten or more. These data originate in a study of T cell repertoires in cytomegalovirus infection. TCRdb independently ran MiXCR on the reads; one entry per CDR3 protein. Among around 740,000 distinct CDR3 sequences listed, roughly 35% were seen once. V gave up 4 bases and J gave up 4 bases, with 25 bases separating them. CDR1 SGHVS and CDR2 FQNEAQ come from the germline V gene. The CDR3 runs to 18 residues. This rearrangement joins TRBV7-8 to TRBJ1-2; maybe TRBD1 (5 bases). The sequence was collected from a human donor in good health (CMV status not recorded). Some clones in this sample may be carry-over from other donors' samples. Sequencing was done on a sample of PBMCs. CDR3 in DNA: TGTGCCAGCAGCTCCGGCGGGGGTCAAAACCTTGGGGGCTATGGCTACACCTTC. The encoded protein is CASSSGGGQNLGGYGYTF.